This T cell receptor beta chain is drawn from a study of CD8 T cells in Susac syndrome. Random hexamers served to reverse transcribe roughly 0.45 to 1 ug RNA. One entry per CDR3 protein results from TCRdb running MiXCR on the immunoSEQ multiplex PCR reads. This table holds 78,000 or so distinct CDR3 sequences, 85% to 95% found once. Germline V gives CDR1 LNHNV, CDR2 YYDKDF (reference sequence). The CDR3 contains 12 residues. V lost 4 bases to trimming and J lost 1 base, with 2 bases between them. This chain links TRBV15 with TRBJ1-5; D gene unclear. This TCR was recovered from a human donor with multiple sclerosis. The source material was CD8+ T cells from PBMCs. The chain's CDR3 is CATSNSNQPQHF. The DNA for the CDR3 is TGTGCCACCAGCAACAGCAATCAGCCCCAGCATTTT.